Below are 5 T cell receptor beta chains sequenced from a single sample in a study of graft-versus-host responses after intestinal transplantation. This table comes from immunoSEQ multiplex PCR, and its TCRdb copy is limited to in-frame clones, with some not included. The data contain about 86,000 clones, about 88% of them singletons. Antigens for these TCRs are unknown. The starting material was unstimulated CD4+ T cells sorted from spleen or lymph node cells, obtained before transplant. Every receptor here comes from a human donor who was the organ donor for an intestinal transplant.

The V and J genes are TRBV7-6 and TRBJ2-1; 9 bases agree with TRBD2. V trimming: 4 bases; J trimming: 7 bases; junction bases outside the gene matches: 14. Germline V gene lookup returns CDR1 SGHVS and CDR2 FNYEAQ. This CDR3 contains 17 residues. The CDR3 bases are TGTGCCAGCAGCTCAGGTCGGGTTAGCGGGAGATCAAATGAGCAGTTCTTC. It yields the protein CASSSGRVSGRSNEQFF.

The rearrangement links TRBV4-1 to TRBJ1-4, with a possible D match to TRBD1 (5 bases). The CDR3 is 15 amino acids. Germline V CDR1 and CDR2: MGHRA, YSYEKL. With 3 bases removed from V and 11 bases from J, the gap between germline ends came to 19 bases. CDR3 DNA sequence: TGCGCCAGCAGCCACCCCCGGGGCGGGATGGGGAAACTGTTTTTT. Its translation is CASSHPRGGMGKLFF.

The chain uses TRBV5-3 and TRBJ1-2; 11 nucleotides align to TRBD1. TRBV5-3 is noted as an ORF with a role that remains uncertain. V shed 5 bases, J shed 6 bases, and the junction held 9 bases outside the gene matches. There are 15 residues in the CDR3. In nucleotides, the CDR3 is TGTGCCAGAAGGCGGAGGGGACAGGGGGATGATGGCTACACCTTC. This translates into CARRRRGQGDDGYTF.

V is TRBV2 and J is TRBJ1-2, with 7 bases that match TRBD1. V was clipped by 7 bases and J by 8 bases; unmatched bases: 13. The CDR3 runs to 14 residues. Germline V gene lookup returns CDR1 SNHLY and CDR2 FYNNEI. The CDR3 DNA reads as TGTGCCAGCAATATCATACAGGGGACCGCCGGCTACACCTTC. This sequence encodes CASNIIQGTAGYTF.

This chain connects TRBV19 to TRBJ2-1, with TRBD2 as a possible D gene (5 bases). There are 14 residues in the CDR3. In germline, CDR1 is LNHDA, CDR2 SQIVND (reference sequence). V lost 1 base to trimming and J lost 8 bases, with 12 bases between them. CDR3 bases: TGTGCCAGTAGTATAGGGTTAGCTAGCTATGAGCAGTTCTTC. Its protein is CASSIGLASYEQFF.